The 8 T cell receptor beta chains in this list originate from one sample, sequenced in a study of blood T cell repertoires in COVID-19 (dated by TCRdb to the early 2020s). The library relied on the immunoSEQ multiplex PCR assay. In TCRdb, the immuneACCESS table is reduced to in-frame sequences with V and J assigned. These tables do not hold every clone; where another copy was compared, an unresolved V gene accounts for under half, and the others remain unexplained. The sample yields roughly 290,000 clones; approximately 84% were counted once. 2.1% of the sample is taken by the ten largest. The sequenced sample was peripheral blood. These receptors originate from a woman under 40 who had recovered from COVID-19.

On this clone itself: Relative to the germline gene, one junction end is altered; a read error may explain this. The chain joins TRBV6-5 to TRBJ1-5; D unresolved. The V gene's germline CDR1 is MNHEY and CDR2 SVGAGI. The CDR3 loop spans 13 amino acids. CDR3 region: CATSLYSNQPQHF. CDR3 in DNA: TGTGCCACCAGTCTCTATAGCAATCAGCCCCAGCATTTT.

A remark on this clone: This sample includes further DNA sequences coding for the same CDR3. The V and J genes are TRBV28 and TRBJ1-5, with D unclear. The V gene's germline CDR1 is MDHEN and CDR2 SYDVKM. Trimming removed 6 bases at V and 4 bases at J, with 4 bases between. The CDR3 sequence is 11 residues long. The CDR3 nucleotides are TGTGCCAGCAGCACTAATCAGCCCCAGCATTTT. Residues: CASSTNQPQHF.

The CDR3 here is CAISGDTAYEQYF. In nucleotides, the CDR3 is TGTGCCATCAGCGGGGACACCGCCTACGAGCAGTACTTC. V is TRBV10-3 and J is TRBJ2-7, with D possibly matching TRBD1 (6 bases). The CDR3 is 13 residues long. The V end lost 6 bases, the J end lost 2 bases, and 11 bases lay between the germline ends. Germline V lookup: CDR1 ENHRY, CDR2 SYGVKD.

V is TRBV10-1 and J is TRBJ2-6; 10 bases line up with TRBD2. V gave up 4 bases and J gave up 2 bases; unmatched junction bases: 8. Germline V lookup: CDR1 WNHNN, CDR2 SYGVQD (reference sequence). The CDR3 runs to 18 residues. The CDR3 region has the DNA TGCGCCAGCAGTGCCGAGGGGACTAGCGCGACTGGGGCCAACGTCCTGACTTTC. Amino acids: CASSAEGTSATGANVLTF.

The J gene is TRBJ1-1, the V gene TRBV5-5; D gene unclear. This CDR3 has 13 amino acids. V was clipped by 0 bases and J by 5 bases, with 8 bases between them. Germline V gene lookup returns CDR1 SGHKS and CDR2 YYEKEE (reference sequence). The CDR3 bases are TGTGCCAGCAGCTTGGTCCGGGAGACTGAAGCTTTCTTT. Its protein is CASSLVRETEAFF.

The rearrangement joins TRBV24-1 to TRBJ2-1, with D perhaps matching TRBD2 (5 bases). CDR1 is KGHDR, CDR2 SFDVKD, per germline. CDR3 length: 14 residues. Between the trimmed V and J ends, which lost 2 bases and 8 bases, there was a span of 12 bases. CDR3 sequence reads: CATSDSRDVDEQFF. The CDR3 region has the DNA TGTGCCACCAGTGATTCTCGGGATGTCGATGAGCAGTTCTTC.

This clone was picked up one time. The CDR3 spells CASSPGPLGGGYTF. CDR3 DNA: TGTGCCAGCAGTCCCGGACCACTAGGAGGGGGCTACACCTTC. J is TRBJ1-2 and V is TRBV6-5; unclear D gene. This CDR3 is built from 14 residues. Per the germline V gene, CDR1 is MNHEY and CDR2 is SVGAGI. V shed 5 bases and J shed 8 bases, with 18 bases lying between them.

A note on this clone: The sample has other DNA sequences that encode this CDR3 too. The chain carries TRBV27 and TRBJ1-1; 7 bases align to TRBD1. Germline V CDR1 and CDR2: MNHEY, SMNVEV (reference sequence). CDR3 size: 13 residues. Trimming took 2 bases from V and 5 from J; bases not matched to a gene: 2. CDR3 sequence (DNA): TGTGCCAGCAGTTTACAGGGGGGAACTGAAGCTTTCTTT. It specifies CASSLQGGTEAFF.